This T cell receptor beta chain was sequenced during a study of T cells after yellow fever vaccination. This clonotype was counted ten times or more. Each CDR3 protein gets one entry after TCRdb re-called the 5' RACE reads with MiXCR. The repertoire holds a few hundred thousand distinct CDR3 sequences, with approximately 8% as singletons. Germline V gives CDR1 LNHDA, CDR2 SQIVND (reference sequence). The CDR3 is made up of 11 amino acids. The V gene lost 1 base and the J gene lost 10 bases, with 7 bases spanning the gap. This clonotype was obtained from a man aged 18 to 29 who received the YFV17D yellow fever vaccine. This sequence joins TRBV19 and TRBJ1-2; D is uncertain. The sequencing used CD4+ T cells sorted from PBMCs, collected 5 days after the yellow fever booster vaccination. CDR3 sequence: CASSIGEAYTF. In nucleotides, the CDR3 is TGTGCCAGTAGTATAGGGGAGGCCTACACCTTC.